This T cell receptor beta chain was sequenced in a study of blood T cell repertoires in COVID-19 (dated by TCRdb to between 2020 and 2021). For the wider study: Samples covering the acute and convalescent phases of COVID-19 were provided by collaborators in the United States, Italy and Spain. Samples came from the ongoing ImmuneRACE study (first 160 participants) plus 1,254 subjects from 6 global collaborators. Deeply sampled blood TCRbeta repertoires from subjects exposed to, actively infected with, or recovered from COVID-19 were included in the dataset. A freely available public database, intended as a resource for researchers studying the immune response to SARS-CoV-2, is where the repertoires were released. The prospective study material was composed of cDNA or gDNA derived from T cells, B-cell-depleted T cells, or PBMCs. Where HLA class I and class II types were available, the types were taken from metadata supplied by the sample provider, not from assay-based typing. A de-identified subject ID, COVID-19 status, age in years and sex were almost always included in the sample metadata.

TCRbeta CDR3 regions were amplified from genomic DNA using the immunoSEQ Assay, a bias-controlled multiplex PCR. In the authors' own workflow: The number of nucleated cells in each sample was estimated from the amplification of reference gene primers within the assay. Sequence reads were collapsed and filtered to measure the absolute abundance of every unique TCRbeta CDR3 rearrangement. For each sample, productive Simpson clonality was calculated by taking the square root of Simpson's diversity index across productive rearrangements. This is the immuneACCESS table as TCRdb keeps it, with only in-frame sequences that have V and J called. A part of the clones is gone; compared with another copy, unresolved V genes explain less than half, and the rest is unexplained. V, J and clone size derive from that table, while D and trimming were established from the DNA sequence. Present in this sample are 400,000 to 550,000 clones, 70% to 90% of which were seen just once. Roughly 1.8% of the sample belongs to the ten largest clones.

Including the terminal cysteine and phenylalanine, the CDR3 comprises 11 residues. The entry retains the CDR3 DNA only, 33 bases that are in frame from base 1. CDR1 and CDR2 were assigned from the germline V gene as MNHEY and SVGAGI. V loses 5 bases, J loses 8 bases, and the germline ends lie 9 bases apart. Enrolling through a virtual design, the prospective study's participants ranged in age from roughly 18 to 95 years and lived across some 22 United States geographic areas. Cohort assignment in the prospective study relied on participant-reported clinical history from a screening survey and a study questionnaire. Mobile phlebotomists in the prospective study collected whole blood, serum and a nasopharyngeal or oropharyngeal swab from every participant. Over a 2-month period, participants in the prospective study had the option of providing additional blood draws and questionnaires. Blood samples from the prospective study were shipped frozen or at room temperature prior to DNA extraction.

Findings and caveats that apply to the study as a whole: The quantity of clinical and demographic metadata differed by source and by participant and was supplied without curation.

Of note for this clone: Its specific antigen is unknown. Within one base of it there is no much larger clone, and no base qualities were kept.

The source is a woman younger than 30 with acute COVID-19. The receptor chain draws on TRBV6-5 and TRBJ1-2, with TRBD1 perhaps the D gene, on 6 matching bases. The source material was PBMCs or T cells enriched from blood (not recorded which). The nucleotide sequence is TGTGCCAGCAGTAGGGACACGGGCTACACCTTC. Its product reads: CASSRDTGYTF.